Shown below are 29 T cell receptor beta chains from a single sample sequenced in a study of T cells in Graves' hyperthyroidism and ophthalmopathy. The CDR3 regions of TCR beta were amplified from RNA transcripts. HTBI primers were employed in a first-round RT-PCR of the TCR CDR3. Each CDR3 protein is one row after TCRdb ran MiXCR on the multiplex PCR reads. This sample carries 450,000 to 700,000 distinct CDR3 sequences, approximately 44% of them seen once, and the ten largest clones take 15% to 20%. The specimen was peripheral blood or thyroid tissue (not recorded which). The receptor set was obtained from an adult woman with Graves' disease, either hyperthyroidism or ophthalmopathy (not recorded which).

Ten or more counts support this clonotype. This chain joins TRBV29-1 and TRBJ1-1, with a weak D call TRBD1 (5 bases). This CDR3 has 11 residues. V lost 4 bases and J 11 bases, leaving 14 bases between the germline ends. The germline gives CDR1 SQVTM, CDR2 ANQGSEA. The CDR3 DNA is TGCAGCGTTGGGGTAGGGGATGATGCTTTCTTT. This encodes CSVGVGDDAFF.

V and J are TRBV15 and TRBJ2-7; 7 bases fit TRBD1. Per germline, CDR1 LNHNV and CDR2 YYDKDF (reference sequence). The trim removed 3 bases at V and 6 bases at J, leaving 8 bases unmatched. The CDR3 contains 14 residues. CDR3 coding DNA: TGTGCCACCAGCAGTGAAATACAGGGGATCGAGCAGTACTTC. This gives the protein CATSSEIQGIEQYF.

V usage is TRBV7-9 and J usage is TRBJ1-2, with D possibly TRBD1 on 5 matching bases. This CDR3 has 12 residues. Germline lookup yields CDR1 SEHNR and CDR2 FQNEAQ (reference sequence). The V end lost 7 bases, the J end lost 10 bases, and 16 bases lay between the germline ends. CDR3 bases: TGTGCCAGCACACCGCAGGGATTGGACTACACCTTC. It is translated as CASTPQGLDYTF.

The chain links TRBV2 to TRBJ1-1; D is possibly TRBD1 or TRBD2 (5 bases each). The better agreement between TRBJ2-1 and the DNA end casts doubt on the J call. Per the germline V gene, CDR1 is SNHLY and CDR2 is FYNNEI. The CDR3 is 12 residues long. The CDR3 region has the DNA TGTGCCAGGGGGGTACGTAACAATGAGCAGTTCTTC. Translating it yields CARGVRNNEQFF.

The rearrangement uses TRBV5-1 and TRBJ2-6; 10 positions match TRBD2. The CDR3 runs 15 residues. Trimming cost V 0 bases and J 8 bases; bases outside gene matches: 2. Germline V gives CDR1 SGHRS, CDR2 YFSETQ. The CDR3: CASSLEAGGPNVLTF. In nucleotides, the CDR3 is TGCGCCAGCAGCTTGGAAGCGGGAGGGCCCAACGTCCTGACTTTC.

This clonotype was observed at least ten times. V and J are TRBV5-1 and TRBJ2-7; TRBD1 might be the D (5 bases). V lost 2 bases and J lost 5, with 8 bases in between. This CDR3 contains 12 residues. Germline V CDR1 and CDR2: SGHRS, YFSETQ. The CDR3 region has the DNA TGCGCCAGCAGCTTTTCAGGGAACGAGCAGTACTTC. This translates into CASSFSGNEQYF.

The genes are TRBV7-7 and TRBJ1-2; no clear D. The CDR3 spans 15 residues. Germline lookup yields CDR1 SSHAT and CDR2 FNYEAQ (reference sequence). V was pared by 5 bases and J by 2 bases, with 15 bases between. The CDR3 coding sequence is TGTGCCAGCAGCCCGTCAAACCCGAACAACTATGGCTACACCTTC. Encoded protein: CASSPSNPNNYGYTF.

The rearrangement joins TRBV20-1 to TRBJ1-2, with a tentative D call TRBD1 (5 bases). The V end was cut by 5 bases, the J end by 8 bases, with 15 bases between. Germline CDR1 is DFQATT and CDR2 is SNEGSKA (reference sequence). This CDR3 is 12 amino acids long. CDR3 amino acids: CSAAGTLTGYTF. The CDR3, as DNA: TGCAGTGCTGCCGGGACCCTTACGGGCTACACCTTC.

This clonotype was counted at least ten times. The chain joins TRBV6-2 or TRBV6-3 to TRBJ1-6, with 9 bases fitting TRBD1. The V and J ends lost 7 bases and 7 bases, in that order; junction bases with no gene match: 8. The CDR3 extends over 15 amino acids. Germline V gene sequence: CDR1 MNHEY, CDR2 SVGEGT. The CDR3 DNA reads TGTGCCAGCACTCAAGGAGGACAGGGGAATTCACCCCTCCACTTT. This sequence encodes CASTQGGQGNSPLHF.

The chain has TRBV13 and TRBJ2-6; D is perhaps TRBD2 (6 bases). V lost 5 bases, J lost 8 bases, and 7 bases lay in between. The CDR3 totals 12 residues. From germline, CDR1 is PRHDT and CDR2 FYEKMQ (reference sequence). The DNA of the CDR3 is TGTGCCAGCAGCCGGGAGACCAACGTCCTGACTTTC. Its translation: CASSRETNVLTF.

V is TRBV7-9 and J is TRBJ2-7, with 8 bases fitting TRBD2. CDR3 size: 13 residues. The V gene's germline CDR1 is SEHNR and CDR2 FQNEAQ (reference sequence). V trimming: 5 bases; J trimming: 6 bases; junction bases outside the gene matches: 6. The CDR3 region is CASSLREGGEQYF. The CDR3 coding sequence is TGTGCCAGCAGCCTCCGGGAGGGTGGCGAGCAGTACTTC.

This clonotype turned up a few times. This chain uses TRBV5-7 with TRBJ2-7; perhaps TRBD1 as D (6 bases). TRBV5-7 qualifies as an ORF whose function is uncertain. Trimming stripped 1 base from V and 0 bases from J, with 11 bases between. CDR3 length: 15 residues. The CDR3 DNA reads TGTGCCAGCAGCTTGTTGGGGGCGACCTCCTACGAGCAGTACTTC. This sequence encodes CASSLLGATSYEQYF.

The gene calls are TRBV7-2 and TRBJ1-4, with TRBD1 identical over 7 bases. J lost 1 base, V lost 1 base, and 0 bases had no gene match. Germline assignment: CDR1 SGHTA and CDR2 FQGNSA. This CDR3 is 15 amino acids long. As DNA, the CDR3 is TGTGCCAGCAGCTTAGACAGGGGAACTAATGAAAAACTGTTTTTT. This gives the protein CASSLDRGTNEKLFF.

This clonotype occurred many times. The chain couples TRBV24-1 to TRBJ1-2, with D unclear. This CDR3 has 12 amino acids. Trimming shortened V by 12 bases and J by 7 bases, and 17 bases separated the two germline ends. From germline, CDR1 is KGHDR and CDR2 SFDVKD. The CDR3 loop is CAPTQSDGGYTF. CDR3 nucleotides: TGTGCCCCTACACAATCCGACGGTGGCTACACCTTC.

The sample holds one count of this clonotype. This chain uses TRBV20-1 with TRBJ2-7, with TRBD2 identical over 7 bases. Trimming took 5 bases from V and 7 from J; bases not matched to a gene: 38. Germline assignment: CDR1 DFQATT and CDR2 SNEGSKA (reference sequence). The CDR3 sequence is 22 residues long. The CDR3 sequence: CSAQVFASSSWGGTAVIREQYF. DNA for the CDR3: TGCAGTGCTCAAGTCTTTGCCAGCAGTTCGTGGGGGGGTACGGCGGTAATACGAGAGCAGTACTTC.

The chain links TRBV3-1 to TRBJ2-2; the match to TRBD2 covers 7 bases. Trimming took 1 base from V and 1 from J; bases not matched to a gene: 6. This CDR3 has 17 residues. Per the germline V gene, CDR1 is LGHDT and CDR2 is YNNKEL (reference sequence). The DNA for the CDR3 is TGTGCCAGCAGCCAAGCGATCGAGCGGGGGAACACCGGGGAGCTGTTTTTT. The encoded protein is CASSQAIERGNTGELFF.

This clonotype was found many times. The CDR3 bases are TGTGCCAGCAGCTTGGGTGTGGTCTCGAACTATGGCTACACCTTC. Its translation is CASSLGVVSNYGYTF. This chain joins TRBV5-8 and TRBJ1-2; D is unresolved. The CDR3 length is 15 residues. Germline V gives CDR1 SGHTS, CDR2 YDEGEE. Trimming left V 0 bases short and J 2 bases short, with 11 bases between.

The chain recombines TRBV29-1 with TRBJ2-5; 14 positions agree with TRBD2. J was trimmed by 8 bases and V by 2 bases; bases with no gene match: 16. CDR3 length: 18 amino acids. Per the germline V gene, CDR1 is SQVTM and CDR2 is ANQGSEA. In DNA form, the CDR3 reads TGCAGCGTTGAAAAATCCGGGACTAGCGGGAGAAGTTTGATCACCCAGTACTTC. It encodes CSVEKSGTSGRSLITQYF.

This chain joins TRBV11-2 and TRBJ1-6; TRBD1 agrees at 9 bases. The ends lost 5 bases at V and 13 bases at J; junction bases unmatched: 9. Germline assignment: CDR1 SGHAT and CDR2 FQNNGV. CDR3 length: 14 amino acids. CDR3 nucleotides: TGTGCCAGCAGCCCACAGGGGGCTCTGGGGCCCCTCCACTTT. Translating it yields CASSPQGALGPLHF.

This clonotype was detected many times. The gene calls are TRBV9 and TRBJ1-6, with a possible D match to TRBD1 (6 bases). V dropped 2 bases and J dropped 8 bases, with 11 bases sitting between them. CDR1 is SGDLS and CDR2 is YYNGEE in the germline V gene. The CDR3 has 14 residues. The CDR3 DNA sequence: TGTGCCAGCAGCGTGACAGGTGTGGATTCACCCCTCCACTTT. Translated, it gives CASSVTGVDSPLHF.

This clonotype was recorded at least ten times. The V and J genes are TRBV6-1 and TRBJ1-2; 7 bases fit TRBD1. V lost 7 bases and J lost 4; bases outside the gene matches: 18. The CDR3 contains 17 residues. Germline CDR1 MNHNS, CDR2 SASEGT. The CDR3 spells CASNDGQAARYGYGYTF. The DNA for the CDR3 is TGTGCCAGCAACGACGGACAGGCGGCGCGGTACGGCTATGGCTACACCTTC.

This clonotype was observed at least ten times. The chain combines TRBV2 with TRBJ1-3; D remains unclear. Trimming removed 1 base from V and 2 bases from J, with 9 bases in between. The germline CDR1 and CDR2 sequences are SNHLY and FYNNEI. This CDR3 spans 15 amino acids. As DNA, the CDR3 is TGTGCCAGCAGTGAAGGCACCCGGGCTGGAAACACCATATATTTT. Its translation is CASSEGTRAGNTIYF.

The chain combines TRBV5-1 with TRBJ2-7; D not resolved. This CDR3 is built from 13 residues. Germline-derived CDR1 and CDR2 are SGHRS and YFSETQ. Trimming cost V 4 bases and J 0 bases, with 8 bases left between them. In nucleotides, the CDR3 is TGCGCCAGCAGCACGACCAGCTCCTACGAGCAGTACTTC. Protein: CASSTTSSYEQYF. Variable domain in full (rest from reference TRBV5-1 and TRBJ2-7): KAGVTQTPRYLIKTRGQQVTLSCSPISGHRSVSWYQQTPGQGLQFLFEYFSETQRNKGNFPGRFSGRQFSNSRSEMNVSTLELGDSALYLCASSTTSSYEQYFGPGTRLTVT.

Only a few counts were recorded for this clonotype. The DNA for the CDR3 is TGCGCCAGCAAGGGTGGCGGTCCCCGGTGGAACATTCAGTACTTC. Its translation: CASKGGGPRWNIQYF. The chain links TRBV10-2 to TRBJ2-4; D remains ambiguous. Trimming pared 7 bases from V and 7 bases from J, leaving 20 bases between. CDR3 length: 15 residues. The germline V gene has CDR1 WSHSY and CDR2 SAAADI.

The rearrangement joins TRBV20-1 to TRBJ2-7; 8 positions match TRBD2. The CDR3 runs to 14 residues. The V and J ends lost 3 bases and 7 bases, in that order; junction bases with no gene match: 11. The germline gives CDR1 DFQATT, CDR2 SNEGSKA (reference sequence). In DNA form, the CDR3 reads TGCAGTGCTAGTGCCGCGGGAGGATCGGGGGAGCAGTACTTC. It yields the protein CSASAAGGSGEQYF.

The chain has TRBV10-3 and TRBJ2-7, with 12 bases fitting TRBD1. The germline V gene has CDR1 ENHRY and CDR2 SYGVKD. CDR3 length equals 16 residues. V was clipped by 4 bases and J by 3 bases; unmatched bases: 7. In DNA, the CDR3 is TGTGCCATCAGTGCCGGGACAGGGGGCAGGGTCTACGAGCAGTACTTC. Translated, it gives CAISAGTGGRVYEQYF.

This chain links TRBV10-3 with TRBJ2-2; D is ambiguous. There are 11 residues in the CDR3. Trimming shortened V by 6 bases and J by 5 bases, and 4 bases separated the two germline ends. Germline V gene sequence: CDR1 ENHRY, CDR2 SYGVKD. The CDR3 DNA is TGTGCCATCAGCCAGACCGGGGAGCTGTTTTTT. It yields the protein CAISQTGELFF.

The chain is built from TRBV20-1 and TRBJ2-7, with D uncertain. The J call could be wrong; TRBJ2-1 is a better fit for the DNA end. The CDR3 has 11 amino acids. The V gene's germline CDR1 is DFQATT and CDR2 SNEGSKA (reference sequence). CDR3 in DNA: TGCAGTGCGGTGGGCGGCTATGAGCAGTTCTTC. Encoded protein: CSAVGGYEQFF.

The chain uses TRBV5-1 and TRBJ1-6; TRBD1 aligns across 7 bases. CDR1 is SGHRS, CDR2 YFSETQ, per germline. The CDR3 sequence is 14 residues long. The V gene end was trimmed by 7 bases and the J gene end by 8 bases; junction bases not matched to a gene: 9. The CDR3 sequence: CASGTGTVDSPLHF. CDR3 in DNA: TGCGCCAGCGGCACCGGGACAGTCGATTCACCCCTCCACTTT.